This TCR beta chain was profiled in a study of blood T cell repertoires in COVID-19. The method was immunoSEQ multiplex PCR; TCRdb's version includes in-frame clones alone and lacks a portion of them. The sample records about 300,000 clones, about 90% being singletons. CDR3 length equals 15 residues. From germline, CDR1 is KGHDR and CDR2 SFDVKD. Trimming pared 4 bases from V and 4 bases from J, leaving 10 bases between. The TCR was taken from a woman younger than 35 with acute COVID-19. The sequenced sample consisted of PBMCs or T cells enriched from blood (not recorded which). This chain connects TRBV24-1 to TRBJ2-6; TRBD1 is a possible D gene (6 bases). This CDR3 reads CATSDTGSGANVLTF. CDR3 sequence (DNA): TGTGCCACCAGTGACACAGGGTCCGGGGCCAACGTCCTGACTTTC.